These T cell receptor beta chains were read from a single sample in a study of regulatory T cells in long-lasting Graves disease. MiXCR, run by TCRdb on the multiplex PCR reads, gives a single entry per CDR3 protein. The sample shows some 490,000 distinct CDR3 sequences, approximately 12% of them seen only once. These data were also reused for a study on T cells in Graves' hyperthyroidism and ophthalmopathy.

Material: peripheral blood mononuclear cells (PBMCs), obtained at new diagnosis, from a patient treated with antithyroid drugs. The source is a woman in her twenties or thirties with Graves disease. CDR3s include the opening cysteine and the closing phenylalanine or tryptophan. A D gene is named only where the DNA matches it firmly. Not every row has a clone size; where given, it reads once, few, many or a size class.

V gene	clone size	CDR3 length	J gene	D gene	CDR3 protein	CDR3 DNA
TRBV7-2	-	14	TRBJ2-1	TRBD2	CASSLSGRINEQFF	TGTGCCAGCAGCTTAAGCGGGAGAATAAATGAGCAGTTCTTC
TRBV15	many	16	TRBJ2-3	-	CATSRETGTFLHTQYF	TGTGCCACCAGCAGAGAAACCGGGACCTTCTTGCATACGCAGTATTTT
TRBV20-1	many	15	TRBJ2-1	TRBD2	CSALPTSGRIGEQFF	TGCAGTGCTTTACCGACTAGCGGGAGAATCGGTGAGCAGTTCTTC
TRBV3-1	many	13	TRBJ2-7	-	CASSRAGANEQYF	TGTGCCAGCAGCCGCGCAGGGGCGAACGAGCAGTACTTC
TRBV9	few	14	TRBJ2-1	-	CASSAVAAVGEQFF	TGTGCCAGCAGCGCGGTAGCGGCCGTGGGTGAGCAGTTCTTC
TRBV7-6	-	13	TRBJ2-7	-	CASSLDQTYEQYF	TGTGCCAGCAGCTTAGACCAGACCTACGAGCAGTACTTC
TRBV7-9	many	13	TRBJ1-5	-	CASSLRGDQPQHF	TGTGCCAGCAGCTTACGGGGAGATCAGCCCCAGCATTTT
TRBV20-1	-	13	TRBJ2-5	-	CSARGVNWETQYF	TGCAGTGCTAGAGGGGTCAACTGGGAGACCCAGTACTTC
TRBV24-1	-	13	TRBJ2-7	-	CATSSRTAYEQYF	TGTGCCACCAGTTCGCGGACAGCCTACGAGCAGTACTTC
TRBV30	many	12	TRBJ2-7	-	CAWSAQFSEQYF	TGTGCCTGGAGTGCGCAGTTCTCCGAGCAGTACTTC
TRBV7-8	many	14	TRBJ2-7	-	CASSSGLGQSEQYF	TGTGCCAGCAGCAGTGGCTTAGGACAGTCCGAGCAGTACTTC
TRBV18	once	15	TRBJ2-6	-	CASSPLTSGANVLTF	TGTGCCAGCTCACCATTAACCTCTGGGGCCAACGTCCTGACTTTC
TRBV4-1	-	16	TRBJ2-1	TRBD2	CASSQDQRGTYNEQFF	TGCGCCAGCAGCCAAGACCAGCGGGGTACTTACAATGAGCAGTTCTTC